The rows below give T cell receptor beta chains drawn from one sample of a study of technical replicates of blood from a few donors. Produced via immunoSEQ multiplex PCR; TCRdb's table is partial and in-frame only. The sample consists of tens of thousands of clones, 85% to 95% of them appearing once. Source material: T cells isolated from PBMCs. The receptor set was obtained from a human donor in good health. The CDR3 runs from the conserved cysteine through the conserved F or W. The D gene is left open where the match is weak. Size is stated for part of the rows, as once, few or many counts, or as a class when the clone is expanded.

>TRBV30|TRBJ2-3|.|.
TGTGCCTGGAGCGTAGTGGATACGCAGTATTTT
CAWSVVDTQYF
>TRBV29-1|TRBJ2-5|TRBD1|.
TGCAGCGTTGAAGTCCCGGGACAGGGGGCACTGGAGACCCAGTACTTC
CSVEVPGQGALETQYF
>TRBV11-2|TRBJ1-2|.|.
TGTGCCAGCAGAAAGTCCGGGACTCCGCGGTATGGCTACACCTTC
CASRKSGTPRYGYTF
>TRBV2|TRBJ1-1|.|.
TGTGCCAGCAGTTCCTACAGGGTAACGGCTTTCTTT
CASSSYRVTAFF
>TRBV27|TRBJ1-6|.|.
TGTGCCAGCAGTTTGGAGGGTATGTCCTATAATTCACCCCTCCACTTT
CASSLEGMSYNSPLHF
>TRBV6-5|TRBJ1-2|.|.
TGTGCCAGCAGTCGGGACTCCGCGGGGTATGGCTACACCTTC
CASSRDSAGYGYTF
>TRBV5-1|TRBJ2-1|.|.
TGCGCCAGCAGCTTGGTTCTGTCTAGTCGCGATGAGCAGTTCTTC
CASSLVLSSRDEQFF
>TRBV29-1|TRBJ2-3|TRBD2|few
TGCAGCGTTGGCCGGGGGGAATCTAGCACAGATACGCAGTATTTT
CSVGRGESSTDTQYF
>TRBV6-1|TRBJ1-5|.|.
TGTGCCAGCAGTGAAGAATACGGGTACCAGCCCCAGCATTTT
CASSEEYGYQPQHF
>TRBV4-1|TRBJ2-1|TRBD2|.
TGCGCCAGCAGCCATCCGGGACTAGCGGGAGATGAGCAGTTCTTC
CASSHPGLAGDEQFF
>TRBV6-5|TRBJ1-1|TRBD1|.
TGTGCCAGCATGAGGACAGGGCTTAACACTGAAGCTTTCTTT
CASMRTGLNTEAFF
>TRBV6-1|TRBJ1-6|.|.
TGTGCCAGCAGTGAACCAACAGCCGTTAGCTCCTATAATTCACCCCTCCACTTT
CASSEPTAVSSYNSPLHF
>TRBV4-2|TRBJ2-2|.|.
TGTGCCAGCAGCGCCGGGACACCGAACACCGGGGAGCTGTTTTTT
CASSAGTPNTGELFF
>TRBV12-5|TRBJ1-2|TRBD1|once
TGTGCTAGTGGTTTGGTGACCCGCCCGGGACAGGGCAAGTTCGGCTACACCTTC
CASGLVTRPGQGKFGYTF
>TRBV12-5|TRBJ2-5|TRBD2|.
TGTGCTAGTGGTTGGGGACTAGGCGGAGAGACCCAGTACTTC
CASGWGLGGETQYF
>TRBV4-2|TRBJ2-7|.|.
TGTGCCAGCAGCCAAGAGCTAGCGTCAGTCCACGAGCAGTACTTC
CASSQELASVHEQYF
>TRBV29-1|TRBJ2-1|.|.
TGCAGCGTTGAAATCAGGGGCTACGGCCCCGGGGATGAGCAGTTCTTC
CSVEIRGYGPGDEQFF
>TRBV2|TRBJ2-2|.|.
TGTGCCAGCAGTGAAACGGGTGGCGCGAACACCGGGGAGCTGTTTTTT
CASSETGGANTGELFF
>TRBV4-1|TRBJ1-1|.|once
TGCGCCAGCAGCCAAGCGGACAGGAACACTGAAGCTTTCTTT
CASSQADRNTEAFF
>TRBV5-5|TRBJ1-2|TRBD1|.
TGTGCCAGCAGCTTAGTGACAGGGGCCTCTAACTATGGCTACACCTTC
CASSLVTGASNYGYTF
>TRBV13|TRBJ2-7|TRBD1|.
TGTGCCAGCAGCGACCCGGGACAGAGCTACGAGCAGTACTTC
CASSDPGQSYEQYF
>TRBV11-3|TRBJ2-3|.|.
TGTGCCAGCAGCTTAGGAACCCAGGGAGATACGCAGTATTTT
CASSLGTQGDTQYF
>TRBV28|TRBJ1-2|.|.
TGTGCCAGCAGTTCCCCTCAGGCGGGGGGAGAAGCAGGCGGCTACACCTTC
CASSSPQAGGEAGGYTF
>TRBV19|TRBJ1-5|.|.
TGTGCCAGTAGGTTAAGGAGTCAGCCCCAGCATTTT
CASRLRSQPQHF
>TRBV4-1|TRBJ1-2|.|once
TGCGCCAGCAGCCAAGAGGGAGGGATGGGCTATGGCTACACCTTC
CASSQEGGMGYGYTF
>TRBV30|TRBJ1-4|.|.
TGTGCCTGGAGTAGAGGGCCTGCAACTAATGAAAAACTGTTTTTT
CAWSRGPATNEKLFF
>TRBV7-2|TRBJ2-1|TRBD2|.
TGTGCCAGCAGCTCCGGAGGGGCTAGCGGGAGGGTCCTAGGCAATGAGCAGTTCTTC
CASSSGGASGRVLGNEQFF
>TRBV4-1|TRBJ1-5|TRBD1|.
TGCGCCAGCAGCCACCAATCCCAACGAGGGGGCGATTACCAGCCCCAGCATTTT
CASSHQSQRGGDYQPQHF
>TRBV27|TRBJ2-2|.|.
TGTGCCAGCAGTTCTGGCCCGATAACAAACACCGGGGAGCTGTTTTTT
CASSSGPITNTGELFF
>TRBV5-1|TRBJ2-5|.|once
TGCGCCAGCAGCTATATGACAGGGACTGAAGCGACCCAGTACTTC
CASSYMTGTEATQYF
>TRBV4-2|TRBJ2-1|TRBD2|.
TGTGCCAGCACTCCCCCCGGGAGGGCGGGGGGTGAGCAGTTCTTC
CASTPPGRAGGEQFF
>TRBV7-2|TRBJ1-1|.|.
TGTGCCAGCAGCTATCACGACCGGGACATTGCCCAAGCTTTCTTT
CASSYHDRDIAQAFF
>TRBV27|TRBJ2-6|.|.
TGTGCCAGCAGGGTCAGGGGGGCCAACGTCCTGACTTTC
CASRVRGANVLTF
>TRBV30|TRBJ1-2|TRBD1|once
TGTGCCTGGAGTGGAATGGACAGGGGGAGGCATGGCTACACCTTC
CAWSGMDRGRHGYTF
>TRBV29-1|TRBJ1-5|.|.
TGCAGCGTCCATGTGGGAGGCAGCAATCAGCCCCAGCATTTT
CSVHVGGSNQPQHF
>TRBV5-1|TRBJ1-1|TRBD1|.
TGCGCCAGCCAGGGGACGTCACCCAGGGGGGCTTTCTTT
CASQGTSPRGAFF
>TRBV4-2|TRBJ2-7|TRBD1|.
TGTGCCAGCAGCCAAGGGGACAGCCCCTACGAGCAGTACTTC
CASSQGDSPYEQYF
>TRBV2|TRBJ1-2|TRBD1|.
TGTGCCAGCAGTGAAGACAGGGGGGCTAACTATGGCTACACCTTC
CASSEDRGANYGYTF
>TRBV12-5|TRBJ2-7|TRBD2|.
TGTGCTAGTGGTTTGTCCAGCGGGACTAGCGGGACCTACGAGCAGTACTTC
CASGLSSGTSGTYEQYF
>TRBV5-1|TRBJ2-7|.|.
TGCGCCAGCAGTCAAGCACAGGGATTCGAGCAGTACTTC
CASSQAQGFEQYF
>TRBV19|TRBJ1-5|TRBD1|.
TGTGCCAGTAGTAATGAGGGACAGGGGCGTGAGCCCCAGCATTTT
CASSNEGQGREPQHF
>TRBV5-1|TRBJ1-5|TRBD1|.
TGCGCCAGCAGCTTGTCGGGACAGGTCGCTCAGCCCCAGCATTTT
CASSLSGQVAQPQHF
>TRBV28|TRBJ2-1|.|.
TGTGCCAGCAGTTTATTGGGCCTGGACTCCTACAATGAGCAGTTCTTC
CASSLLGLDSYNEQFF
>TRBV19|TRBJ1-2|.|.
TGTGCCAGTACCCAGGGAGGTAATGGCTACACCTTC
CASTQGGNGYTF
>TRBV6-5|TRBJ2-5|.|.
TGTGCCAGCAGTTACCGTGGGACTTTTCAGGGAGGGACCCAGTACTTC
CASSYRGTFQGGTQYF